This section outlines one TCR beta chain sequence together with its context. The data derive from a study of blood T cell repertoires in COVID-19. In the study overall: Some COVID-19 samples were acute and others convalescent; all came from the United States, Italy and Spain. In each case, the material was cDNA or gDNA derived from T cells, B-cell-depleted T cells, or PBMCs.

Original analysis: Amplification of reference gene primers provided the estimated nucleated cell counts. This table comes from immunoSEQ multiplex PCR, and its TCRdb copy is limited to in-frame clones, with some not included. That table is the source of V, J and clone size, and D and trimming were worked out from the DNA. This sample has 100,000 to 120,000 clones, with about nine tenths found just once. What was sequenced was peripheral blood. This TCR was recovered from a woman in her fifties or sixties with acute or convalescent COVID-19.

The CDR3 region is CASTPTSYNEQFF. CDR3 DNA sequence: TGTGCCAGCACACCCACTAGCTACAATGAGCAGTTCTTC. This sequence joins TRBV27 and TRBJ2-1; the D gene is possibly TRBD2 (5 bases). Trimming removed 7 bases at V and 3 bases at J, with 10 bases between. CDR3 length: 13 residues. Germline V CDR1 and CDR2: MNHEY, SMNVEV (reference sequence).